Following are 29 T cell receptor beta chains from one sample sequenced in a study of T cells in Graves' hyperthyroidism and ophthalmopathy (dated by TCRdb to between 2018 and 2020). Library preparation used multiplex PCR. These reads were obtained on an Illumina HiSeq 2000. TCR beta CDR3 regions were amplified from RNA transcripts. The TCR CDR3 was subjected to a first round of RT-PCR using the HTBI primer set and the Qiagen OneStep RT-PCR kit. TCRdb handled the public reads itself, with Q25 trimming in fastp and clone calling in MiXCR, and kept productive beta chains. CDR3 protein duplicates are merged, each entry listing the most common genes and DNA. The sample contains approximately 590,000 distinct CDR3 sequences, 15% to 18% of them found a single time. The top ten constitute 6.5% to 8% of the sample. The specimen was blood. These TCRs come from a young woman with Graves' hyperthyroidism.

The sample holds many counts of this clonotype. The chain combines TRBV5-6 with TRBJ2-1; D is uncertain. Trimming left V 2 bases short and J 4 bases short, with 19 bases between. From germline, CDR1 is SGHDT and CDR2 YYEEEE. CDR3 length equals 17 residues. CDR3: CASSLGPEDKVYNEQFF. In nucleotides, the CDR3 is TGTGCCAGCAGCTTAGGGCCAGAGGATAAGGTTTACAATGAGCAGTTCTTC.

This clonotype has only a few counts. The chain combines TRBV10-3 with TRBJ2-5; D might be TRBD1 (5 bases). CDR1 is ENHRY, CDR2 SYGVKD, per germline. V was trimmed by 2 bases and J by 5 bases, leaving 15 bases between them. CDR3 length: 15 residues. The CDR3 spells CAISEPLRGTETQYF. Written as DNA, the CDR3 is TGTGCCATCAGTGAGCCTTTAAGGGGTACCGAGACCCAGTACTTC.

This clonotype has ten or more counts. The genes are TRBV28 and TRBJ2-1; 9 nucleotides agree with TRBD2. Looked up from germline, CDR1 is MDHEN and CDR2 is SYDVKM. The CDR3 is 15 residues long. Trimming at V came to 6 bases and at J to 5 bases, leaving 8 bases not matched to a gene. The DNA of the CDR3 is TGTGCCAGCAGCATACCGGGACTAGCTGACAATGAGCAGTTCTTC. Translation: CASSIPGLADNEQFF.

The rearrangement links TRBV12-3 or TRBV12-4 to TRBJ2-3; 9 bases agree with TRBD2. The CDR3 has 15 amino acids. J was trimmed by 1 base and V by 5 bases; bases with no gene match: 4. CDR3 nucleotides: TGTGCCAGCAGTAGGACTAGCGAGGGCACAGATACGCAGTATTTT. This codes for CASSRTSEGTDTQYF.

This clonotype was observed at least ten times. J is TRBJ2-7 and V is TRBV18; maybe TRBD2 (5 bases). V was cut by 5 bases and J by 6 bases, with 20 bases left in between. In germline, CDR1 is KGHSH, CDR2 LQKENI. The CDR3 is made up of 15 amino acids. The CDR3 reads CASSANAPTRREQYF. In DNA form, the CDR3 reads TGTGCCAGCTCAGCGAACGCACCTACTAGGCGCGAGCAGTACTTC.

The rearrangement links TRBV6-1 to TRBJ2-7, with D possibly matching TRBD1 (5 bases). This CDR3 has 13 amino acids. Trimming removed 3 bases at V and 6 bases at J, with 12 bases between. Germline V gene data show CDR1 as MNHNS and CDR2 as SASEGT. The CDR3 nucleotides are TGTGCCAGCAGTGAGGAAGGGGCAGGCGAGCAGTACTTC. Translated: CASSEEGAGEQYF.

This clonotype has at least ten counts. CDR3 DNA: TGTGCCAGGGAAGGACGTCTGGACACCGGGGAGCTGTTTTTT. Translated: CAREGRLDTGELFF. This chain joins TRBV30 and TRBJ2-2; D remains unclear. Trimming cost V 8 bases and J 3 bases, with 16 bases left between them. Per germline, CDR1 GTSNPN and CDR2 SVGIG (reference sequence). This CDR3 region has 14 residues.

This clonotype was detected ten times or more. V and J are TRBV20-1 and TRBJ1-1; D unresolved. V shed 6 bases and J shed 4 bases, with 12 bases lying between them. The CDR3 runs 12 residues. Germline-derived CDR1 and CDR2 are DFQATT and SNEGSKA (reference sequence). Written as DNA, the CDR3 is TGCAGTGCCACAACACCGAGCACTGAAGCTTTCTTT. Translation gives CSATTPSTEAFF.

This clonotype came up many times. The V and J genes are TRBV5-1 and TRBJ2-7; D possibly corresponds to TRBD2 (6 bases). Trimming took 1 base from V and 1 from J, leaving 12 bases between them. The CDR3 spans 15 residues. Germline lookup yields CDR1 SGHRS and CDR2 YFSETQ. DNA for the CDR3: TGCGCCAGCAGCTTGATCGAGCGGGCTTCCTACGAGCAGTACTTC. Its protein is CASSLIERASYEQYF.

This clonotype was seen a single time. A much larger clone sits a single nucleotide away, making a read error possible. The chain recombines TRBV15 with TRBJ2-3; D perhaps matches TRBD2 (7 bases). There are 15 residues in the CDR3. CDR1 and CDR2 (germline): LNHNV, YYDKDF (reference sequence). The V gene lost 5 bases and the J gene lost 10 bases, with 22 bases spanning the gap. The CDR3 DNA reads as TGTGCCACCAGCCCCCTAGGGGGGGCACGGGATGCGCAGTATTTT. Its translation: CATSPLGGARDAQYF.

This clonotype was recorded at least ten times. The rearrangement uses TRBV20-1 and TRBJ2-7; perhaps D is TRBD1 or TRBD2 (6 bases each). This CDR3 contains 15 residues. Looked up from germline, CDR1 is DFQATT and CDR2 is SNEGSKA (reference sequence). Deletions cut 1 base from V and 0 bases from J, with 13 bases between. The chain's CDR3 is CSARALGGLSYEQYF. DNA of the CDR3: TGCAGTGCTAGAGCGCTGGGGGGCCTCTCCTACGAGCAGTACTTC.

CDR3 nucleotides: TGCGCCAGCAGCCGTTACACGATGACTCCCGTAGGCACTGAAGCTTTCTTT. Its translation: CASSRYTMTPVGTEAFF. V usage is TRBV4-1 and J usage is TRBJ1-1; the D is unclear. V dropped 4 bases and J dropped 4 bases, with 22 bases sitting between them. The germline CDR1 and CDR2 sequences are MGHRA and YSYEKL. This CDR3 is built from 17 residues.

Only a few counts were recorded for this clonotype. The chain uses TRBV4-1 and TRBJ2-2, with 7 bases matching TRBD2. CDR1 is MGHRA and CDR2 is YSYEKL in the germline V gene. This CDR3 contains 16 residues. After removal of 3 bases from V and 0 bases from J, the junction contained 4 bases not matched to a gene. The CDR3 nucleotides are TGCGCCAGCAGCCATAGGACTAGGGCGAACACCGGGGAGCTGTTTTTT. This encodes CASSHRTRANTGELFF.

This clonotype was recorded at least ten times. The gene calls are TRBV7-8 and TRBJ2-5; no clear D. Trimming pared 5 bases from V and 1 base from J, leaving 11 bases between. The CDR3 spans 14 residues. From germline, CDR1 is SGHVS and CDR2 FQNEAQ. Here the CDR3 DNA reads TGTGCCAGCAGCAAAATCGCGTTCCAAGAGACCCAGTACTTC. It is translated as CASSKIAFQETQYF.

The rearrangement links TRBV6-6 to TRBJ2-1; no definite D call. The CDR3 totals 15 residues. From germline, CDR1 is MNHNY and CDR2 SVGAGI (reference sequence). Trimming pared 0 bases from V and 0 bases from J, leaving 6 bases between. The CDR3 DNA follows: TGTGCCAGCAGTTACTCTACTCACTCCTACAATGAGCAGTTCTTC. Translation: CASSYSTHSYNEQFF.

This clonotype was picked up a small number of times. This chain links TRBV3-1 with TRBJ2-1; 7 bases map to TRBD1. With V trimmed by 4 bases and J by 9 bases, 6 bases remained unmatched. This CDR3 contains 13 residues. Germline V gene lookup returns CDR1 LGHDT and CDR2 YNNKEL (reference sequence). This chain's CDR3 is CASSRQGESEQFF. The DNA for the CDR3 is TGTGCCAGCAGCCGGCAGGGGGAGAGTGAGCAGTTCTTC.

This clonotype has only a few counts. The chain has TRBV19 and TRBJ2-2; D could derive from TRBD1 or TRBD2 (6 bases each). The CDR3 contains 16 residues. Germline values: CDR1 LNHDA, CDR2 SQIVND (reference sequence). V lost 6 bases and J 3 bases, leaving 17 bases between the germline ends. CDR3 amino acids: CASRPNTGRYTGELFF. The CDR3 region has the DNA TGTGCCAGTAGACCGAACACAGGGAGGTACACCGGGGAGCTGTTTTTT.

This clonotype came up a few times. V and J are TRBV7-9 and TRBJ2-7; D may be TRBD1 or TRBD2 (5 bases each). CDR3 length equals 15 residues. Trimming cost V 3 bases and J 3 bases, with 15 bases left between them. CDR1 and CDR2 (germline): SEHNR, FQNEAQ (reference sequence). The DNA of the CDR3 is TGTGCCAGCAGCTTTGGAGGCAGGGCATACTACGAGCAGTACTTC. Amino acids: CASSFGGRAYYEQYF.

This clonotype has a handful of counts. The J gene is TRBJ1-2, the V gene TRBV11-2; TRBD1 might be the D (5 bases). V was cut by 4 bases and J by 0 bases, with 12 bases left in between. The CDR3 covers 15 residues. The V gene's germline CDR1 is SGHAT and CDR2 FQNNGV. CDR3 protein: CASSSPGTSNYGYTF. CDR3 DNA: TGTGCCAGCAGCTCCCCCGGGACGTCTAACTATGGCTACACCTTC.

Only a few counts were recorded for this clonotype. This chain connects TRBV4-1 to TRBJ1-2, with D unresolved. The ends were cut back, 2 bases at V and 3 bases at J, with 13 bases in the middle. This CDR3 region has 15 residues. Per the germline V gene, CDR1 is MGHRA and CDR2 is YSYEKL. The CDR3 reads CASSQQTDPYYGYTF. The CDR3 nucleotides are TGCGCCAGCAGCCAACAAACTGACCCATACTATGGCTACACCTTC.

Many counts were recorded for this clonotype. The rearrangement links TRBV20-1 to TRBJ2-1, with a weak D call TRBD2 (7 bases). Deletions cut 1 base from V and 1 base from J, with 20 bases between. CDR1 is DFQATT, CDR2 SNEGSKA, per germline (reference sequence). This CDR3 has 18 residues. The CDR3 here is CSARARGAGGSSYNEQFF. The CDR3 region has the DNA TGCAGTGCTAGAGCCCGGGGGGCCGGGGGCTCGTCCTACAATGAGCAGTTCTTC.

This chain joins TRBV10-3 and TRBJ1-1; D not certain. Germline CDR1 is ENHRY and CDR2 is SYGVKD. The CDR3 consists of 14 residues. The ends were cut back, 3 bases at V and 3 bases at J, with 11 bases in the middle. The CDR3 reads CAISEWTEDTEAFF. The DNA of the CDR3 is TGTGCCATCAGTGAATGGACGGAAGACACTGAAGCTTTCTTT.

This clonotype was seen only a few times. V gene TRBV14 combines with J gene TRBJ2-2; 7 bases match TRBD1. Looked up from germline, CDR1 is SGHDN and CDR2 is FVKESK. V lost 0 bases to trimming and J lost 4 bases; unmatched junction nucleotides: 5. The CDR3 length is 16 residues. This CDR3 reads CASSQDPGGATGELFF. The CDR3 region has the DNA TGTGCCAGCAGCCAAGACCCAGGGGGAGCCACCGGGGAGCTGTTTTTT.

This clonotype was counted at least ten times. The chain links TRBV27 to TRBJ1-5, with 9 bases aligning to TRBD1. The germline V gene encodes CDR1 MNHEY and CDR2 SMNVEV (reference sequence). Losses at the gene ends were 6 bases for V and 0 bases for J; bases not matched to a gene: 6. There are 16 residues in the CDR3. The CDR3 is CASSPLDRGSNQPQHF. The DNA of the CDR3 is TGTGCCAGCAGCCCATTGGACAGGGGTAGCAATCAGCCCCAGCATTTT.

This clonotype was observed many times. This chain uses TRBV20-1 with TRBJ2-1; 9 bases align to TRBD2. Germline V lookup: CDR1 DFQATT, CDR2 SNEGSKA (reference sequence). The CDR3 runs to 14 residues. The V and J ends lost 5 bases and 9 bases, in that order; junction bases with no gene match: 11. CDR3 sequence (DNA): TGCAGTGCTTGTAGCGGGAGTGTTGTCGGTGAGCAGTTCTTC. Encoded protein: CSACSGSVVGEQFF.

The rearrangement links TRBV11-2 to TRBJ2-2, with 8 bases fitting TRBD1. CDR3 length: 21 residues. Per germline, CDR1 SGHAT and CDR2 FQNNGV. Trimming cost V 5 bases and J 4 bases; bases outside gene matches: 24. This CDR3 reads CASSPLPGRGPYERSTGELFF. The CDR3 DNA reads as TGTGCCAGCAGCCCCCTCCCCGGCAGGGGGCCATATGAGCGTAGCACCGGGGAGCTGTTTTTT.

This clonotype was seen ten or more times. V and J are TRBV11-2 and TRBJ2-2; the D gene is possibly TRBD1 (6 bases). Trimming cost V 3 bases and J 0 bases, with 11 bases left between them. This CDR3 contains 16 residues. Per germline, CDR1 SGHAT and CDR2 FQNNGV. DNA for the CDR3: TGTGCCAGCAGCTTTACAGGGTATACGAACACCGGGGAGCTGTTTTTT. Encoded protein: CASSFTGYTNTGELFF.

The V call is TRBV6-1, the J call TRBJ2-7, with a possible D match to TRBD1 (7 bases). V was cut by 5 bases and J by 0 bases, with 11 bases left in between. This CDR3 has 14 residues. Germline CDR1 MNHNS, CDR2 SASEGT. CDR3 sequence (DNA): TGTGCCAGCAGTATGCAGGGGGGCTCCTACGAGCAGTACTTC. Translation: CASSMQGGSYEQYF.

The chain has TRBV4-2 and TRBJ2-7, with 9 bases identical to TRBD1. Unmatched junction bases numbered 10, after V lost 4 bases and J lost 0 bases. Germline CDR1 LGHNA, CDR2 YNFKEQ. The CDR3 runs to 17 residues. The CDR3 loop is CASSLEGGTGSSYEQYF. The CDR3 nucleotides read TGTGCCAGCAGCCTAGAGGGGGGGACAGGGAGCTCCTACGAGCAGTACTTC.